This T cell receptor beta chain was identified during a study of T-cell reconstitution after alpha-beta-depleted transplantation in children (dated by TCRdb to about 2016). With respect to the entire study: The study quantitatively tracked T-cell immune reconstitution after TCRalphabeta/CD19-depleted allogeneic hematopoietic cell transplantation in children using TCR repertoire profiling. Overall results and qualifications from the work: In some patients, high TCRbeta diversity at day 60 was attributed to recipient T cells and intrathymic progenitors that had survived conditioning. About two months after transplant, the apparently early recovery of alphabetaT-cell counts reportedly depended on just several hundred clones that had expanded rapidly and came from non-depleted graft cells. Hyperexpanded clone frequencies declined over subsequent months; after one year, T-cell counts and TCRbeta diversity were mostly attributed to newly produced T cells.

The meaning of the sample's treatment or condition label: allogeneic hematopoietic cell transplantation with graft depleted of TCRalphabeta T cells and CD19 B cells. The transplant recipients were children given TCRalphabeta/CD19-depleted allogeneic hematopoietic cell grafts. Libraries were prepared through PCR. These reads were obtained on an Illumina HiSeq 2500. To normalize quantification of the TCRbeta repertoire, the TCR libraries were built with molecular barcoding that relied on unique molecular identifiers. TCRdb reanalyzed the raw reads on its own, using fastp at Q25 for trimming and MiXCR for clone calling, and kept in-frame beta chains. Records with the same CDR3 protein are collapsed into one entry carrying the most frequent genes and DNA. This sample comprises some 150,000 distinct CDR3 sequences, 7.5% to 9% of them detected only once. The ten largest make up 18% of the sample. From the cysteine up to the phenylalanine, the CDR3 has a length of 11 residues. Only the CDR3 DNA stays, 33 bases, in frame from base 1. Looking up the germline V gene yields CDR1 SGHRS and CDR2 YFSETQ. Trimming at the junction amounts to 7 bases on V and 5 bases on J, and the germline ends lie 9 bases apart.

Only a few counts were recorded for this clonotype. No antigen is known for it. The record has no base qualities; no much larger clone is one base away. The material sequenced was PBMCs, mostly from graft donor cells, taken 180 days after TCRalphabeta/CD19-depleted stem cell transplant. Recombination connected TRBV5-1 to TRBJ2-5, with the identity of the D gene unclear. This clonotype was sampled from a female patient between 2 and 15 years old who had a stem cell transplant for congenital amegakaryocytic thrombocytopenia, so the T cells may come from the graft donor. Here is the DNA: TGCGCCAGCGAGGCCGGCGAGACCCAGTACTTC. It encodes CASEAGETQYF.